The 14 T cell receptor beta chains given below trace back to one sample, sequenced in a study of cytotoxic CD8 clonotypes in ibrutinib-treated CLL. Repertoires were generated with immunoSEQ multiplex PCR, while TCRdb's copy carries only in-frame clones and drops some. This table has around 250,000 clones, around 70% appearing once. This sample comprised PBMCs, obtained after 24 months of ibrutinib treatment. These receptors came from a human donor with chronic lymphocytic leukemia.

This clone turned up a few times. The chain is built from TRBV5-1 and TRBJ1-2, with 7 positions matching TRBD1. This CDR3 has 13 amino acids. The V segment lost 4 bases and the J segment 5 bases; nucleotides outside the gene matches: 5. Looked up from germline, CDR1 is SGHRS and CDR2 is YFSETQ. CDR3 coding DNA: TGCGCCAGCAGCCCGGGACAGATGTATGGCTACACCTTC. Translation gives CASSPGQMYGYTF.

The chain's CDR3 is CASSLGTAETQYF. The CDR3 DNA follows: TGTGCCAGCAGTTTGGGGACAGCGGAGACCCAGTACTTC. The genes are TRBV28 and TRBJ2-5, with TRBD1 matching over 7 bases. The CDR3 is 13 amino acids. V was clipped by 3 bases and J by 5 bases; unmatched bases: 3. Germline-derived CDR1 and CDR2 are MDHEN and SYDVKM.

V and J are TRBV28 and TRBJ2-1; 7 bases agree with TRBD2. From germline, CDR1 is MDHEN and CDR2 SYDVKM. CDR3 size: 13 residues. Losses at the gene ends were 5 bases for V and 9 bases for J; bases not matched to a gene: 7. CDR3 region: CASSPLSGGEQFF. The CDR3 region has the DNA TGTGCCAGCAGTCCACTCTCGGGAGGTGAGCAGTTCTTC.

The rearrangement joins TRBV5-1 to TRBJ1-4, with TRBD1 matching over 8 bases. The CDR3 covers 17 residues. The germline CDR1 and CDR2 sequences are SGHRS and YFSETQ. Losses at the gene ends were 0 bases for V and 1 base for J; bases not matched to a gene: 5. This CDR3 reads CASSLGQGAQTNEKLFF. The CDR3 region has the DNA TGCGCCAGCAGCTTGGGGCAGGGGGCCCAAACTAATGAAAAACTGTTTTTT.

The J gene is TRBJ2-1, the V gene TRBV10-1; no clear D. In germline, CDR1 is WNHNN, CDR2 SYGVQD (reference sequence). CDR3 length: 16 residues. V was shortened by 0 bases and J by 0 bases, with 9 bases between the two germline ends. The CDR3 bases are TGCGCCAGCAGTGAGTCCATTGCAAGCTCCTACAATGAGCAGTTCTTC. It codes for CASSESIASSYNEQFF.

The gene calls are TRBV6-5 and TRBJ1-5; possible D gene TRBD1, 5 bases. CDR3 size: 15 residues. Trimming removed 4 bases from V and 0 bases from J, with 10 bases in between. Germline V gives CDR1 MNHEY, CDR2 SVGAGI. This CDR3 is CASSSQGYSNQPQHF. The CDR3 nucleotides read TGTGCCAGCAGTTCCCAGGGTTATAGCAATCAGCCCCAGCATTTT.

The rearrangement joins TRBV27 to TRBJ1-1, with D uncertain. V lost 9 bases and J 8 bases, leaving 19 bases between the germline ends. CDR3 size: 13 residues. Germline V lookup: CDR1 MNHEY, CDR2 SMNVEV (reference sequence). CDR3 loop: CASHTRPAREAFF. DNA for the CDR3: TGTGCCAGTCACACCCGGCCGGCGAGGGAAGCTTTCTTT.

The V gene is TRBV7-9, the J gene TRBJ2-7, with TRBD1 matching over 7 bases. The CDR3 loop spans 14 amino acids. CDR1 and CDR2 (germline): SEHNR, FQNEAQ (reference sequence). V lost 4 bases to trimming and J lost 1 base; unmatched junction nucleotides: 4. The CDR3 bases are TGTGCCAGCAGCTCGAACAGGGGATCCTACGAGCAGTACTTC. It codes for CASSSNRGSYEQYF.

The V call is TRBV27, the J call TRBJ1-4, with D unclear. V gave up 0 bases and J gave up 4 bases, with 9 bases separating them. The CDR3 is 15 residues long. Germline V lookup: CDR1 MNHEY, CDR2 SMNVEV (reference sequence). Here the CDR3 DNA reads TGTGCCAGCAGTTTATCTTGGTCTGATAATGAAAAACTGTTTTTT. This encodes CASSLSWSDNEKLFF.

The chain employs TRBV30 and TRBJ2-3; 7 bases match TRBD1. From germline, CDR1 is GTSNPN and CDR2 SVGIG (reference sequence). Unmatched junction bases numbered 6, after V lost 1 base and J lost 5 bases. The CDR3 has 14 residues. The CDR3 nucleotides read TGTGCCTGGAGTGGAGGGGCAGGGGGAGATACGCAGTATTTT. Its translation is CAWSGGAGGDTQYF. The variable domain in full, completed from reference TRBV30 and TRBJ2-3, reads SQTIHQWPATLVQPVGSPLSLECTVEGTSNPNLYWYRQAAGRGLQLLFYSVGIGQISSEVPQNLSASRPQDRQFILSSKKLLLSDSGFYLCAWSGGAGGDTQYFGPGTRLTVL.

The V call is TRBV6-6, the J call TRBJ1-4; D is ambiguous. The CDR3 consists of 15 residues. Germline V gene sequence: CDR1 MNHNY, CDR2 SVGAGI (reference sequence). Trimming shortened V by 5 bases and J by 0 bases, and 10 bases separated the two germline ends. CDR3 amino acids: CASSPRIATNEKLFF. The CDR3 coding sequence is TGTGCCAGCAGTCCCAGGATTGCAACTAATGAAAAACTGTTTTTT.

This sequence joins TRBV28 and TRBJ1-3; the match to TRBD1 covers 9 bases. This CDR3 spans 16 amino acids. V shed 5 bases, J shed 4 bases, and the junction held 9 bases outside the gene matches. Germline CDR1 and CDR2: MDHEN and SYDVKM. The CDR3 bases are TGTGCCAGCAGTACGCCGGGACAGGGTAGAGGAAACACCATATATTTT. It encodes CASSTPGQGRGNTIYF.

This clone has more than one count but fewer than ten. The chain combines TRBV27 with TRBJ2-7, with TRBD1 as a possible D gene (6 bases). V was trimmed by 8 bases and J by 3 bases, leaving 14 bases between them. CDR1 and CDR2 (germline): MNHEY, SMNVEV (reference sequence). CDR3 length: 13 residues. The CDR3 is CASQTQGGYEQYF. The CDR3 DNA follows: TGTGCCAGCCAGACGCAAGGGGGCTACGAGCAGTACTTC.

The CDR3 reads CASSLKYPGQGTTYEQYF. CDR3 DNA: TGCGCCAGCAGCTTAAAGTACCCGGGACAGGGGACTACCTACGAGCAGTACTTC. The chain recombines TRBV5-1 with TRBJ2-7; TRBD1 matches 10 bases. Germline CDR1 is SGHRS and CDR2 is YFSETQ. The CDR3 totals 18 residues. V lost 2 bases to trimming and J lost 2 bases; unmatched junction nucleotides: 13.